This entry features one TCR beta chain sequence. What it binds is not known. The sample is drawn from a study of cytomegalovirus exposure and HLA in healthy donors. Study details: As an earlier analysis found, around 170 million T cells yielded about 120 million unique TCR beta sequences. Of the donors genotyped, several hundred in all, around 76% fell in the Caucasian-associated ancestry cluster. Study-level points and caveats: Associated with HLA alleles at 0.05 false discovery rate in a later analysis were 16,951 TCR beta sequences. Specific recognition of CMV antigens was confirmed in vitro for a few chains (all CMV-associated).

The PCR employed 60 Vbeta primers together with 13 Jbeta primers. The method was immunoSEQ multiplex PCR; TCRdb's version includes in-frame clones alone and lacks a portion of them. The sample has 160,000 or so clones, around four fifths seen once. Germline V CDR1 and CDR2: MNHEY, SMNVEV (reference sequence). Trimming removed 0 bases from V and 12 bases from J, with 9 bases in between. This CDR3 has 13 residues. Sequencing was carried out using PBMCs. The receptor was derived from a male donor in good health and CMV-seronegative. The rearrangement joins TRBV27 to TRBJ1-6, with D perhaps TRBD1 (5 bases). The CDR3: CASSLSGHLPLHF. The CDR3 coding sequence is TGTGCCAGCAGTTTATCGGGGCATTTACCCCTCCACTTT.